The subject of this entry is one T cell receptor beta chain. Some clones are missing from TCRdb's copy, which holds only in-frame ones; the method was immunoSEQ multiplex PCR. In the table there are 120,000 or so clones, around 90% of which are singletons. This sample stems from a study of control samples from healthy donors and cancer patients. Germline CDR1 and CDR2: SQVTM and ANQGSEA. CDR3 size: 13 residues. The ends were cut back, 5 bases at V and 4 bases at J, with 15 bases in the middle. This sequence was found in a man aged 18-30 years in good health. This sequence joins TRBV29-1 and TRBJ2-7; no clear D. Sequences were obtained from blood. The CDR3 coding sequence is TGCAGCGTTTTCGCGATCGGCTCGTACGAGCAGTACTTC. It translates to CSVFAIGSYEQYF.